Each of the 31 T cell receptor beta chains below was sequenced from the same sample in a study of CD8 T cells in Susac syndrome. RNA in amounts of 0.5 to 1 ug was reverse transcribed with random hexamers. TCRdb analysed the immunoSEQ multiplex PCR reads with MiXCR anew, one entry per CDR3 protein. The data hold roughly 250,000 distinct CDR3 sequences, with less than 96% observed a single time. Sequencing input: CD4+ T cells from PBMCs. The receptors originated from a human donor with Susac syndrome.

For this clonotype: The junction shows a germline mismatch at one end, possibly a read error. The chain joins TRBV29-1 to TRBJ1-3; D not resolved. CDR1 and CDR2 (germline): SQVTM, ANQGSEA. The CDR3 runs 12 residues. CDR3: CSVSSAGDTIYF. The CDR3 DNA is TGCAGCGTTTCGTCGGCTGGAGACACCATATATTTT. The whole variable domain, remainder taken from reference TRBV29-1 and TRBJ1-3, is SAVISQKPSRDICQRGTSLTIQCQVDSQVTMMFWYRQQPGQSLTLIATANQGSEATYESGFVIDKFPISRPNLTFSTLTVSNMSPEDSSIYLCSVSSAGDTIYFGEGSWLTVV.

The V and J genes are TRBV20-1 and TRBJ2-1; possibly TRBD1 for D (6 bases). The germline gives CDR1 DFQATT, CDR2 SNEGSKA (reference sequence). This CDR3 is built from 16 residues. The germline V and J ends were trimmed by 6 bases and 0 bases, with 18 bases remaining between them. CDR3 coding DNA: TGCAGTGCCAAGGATTTAAACAGGGTCTCCTACAATGAGCAGTTCTTC. Amino acids: CSAKDLNRVSYNEQFF.

The CDR3 is CASSFRQPDYGYTF. In DNA, the CDR3 is TGTGCCAGCAGCTTTCGACAGCCGGACTATGGCTACACCTTC. V is TRBV5-4 and J is TRBJ1-2; a weak D match, TRBD1 (5 bases). The CDR3 extends over 14 amino acids. V was trimmed by 2 bases and J by 3 bases, leaving 11 bases between them. The V gene's germline CDR1 is SGHNT and CDR2 YYREEE (reference sequence).

The chain carries TRBV30 and TRBJ2-5; the match to TRBD2 covers 11 bases. The V segment lost 3 bases and the J segment 13 bases; nucleotides outside the gene matches: 4. Germline V gene lookup returns CDR1 GTSNPN and CDR2 SVGIG (reference sequence). The CDR3 is 11 residues long. This CDR3 is CAWSTSGGRYF. The CDR3 DNA is TGTGCCTGGAGCACTAGCGGGGGCCGGTACTTC. The variable domain in full, completed from reference TRBV30 and TRBJ2-5, reads SQTIHQWPATLVQPVGSPLSLECTVEGTSNPNLYWYRQAAGRGLQLLFYSVGIGQISSEVPQNLSASRPQDRQFILSSKKLLLSDSGFYLCAWSTSGGRYFGPGTRLLVL.

The chain combines TRBV2 with TRBJ2-1, with 12 bases identical to TRBD2. This CDR3 has 15 residues. V shed 6 bases and J 12 bases; nucleotides not matched to a gene: 12. Germline V gene sequence: CDR1 SNHLY, CDR2 FYNNEI. For the CDR3, the DNA is TGTGCCAGCAGGTCGACTAGCGGGAGCACGGTGGCGCAGTTCTTC. Protein: CASRSTSGSTVAQFF.

V is TRBV18 and J is TRBJ1-4; 7 bases agree with TRBD1. The junction had 10 bases not matched to a gene; V was cut back by 4 bases and J by 8 bases. The germline gives CDR1 KGHSH, CDR2 LQKENI. CDR3 length equals 15 residues. Written as DNA, the CDR3 is TGTGCCAGCTCACTCCAGGGACAGCCTGTCGAAAAACTGTTTTTT. Protein product: CASSLQGQPVEKLFF.

The V and J genes are TRBV12-3 or TRBV12-4 and TRBJ1-1; D unresolved. CDR3 size: 12 residues. Deletions cut 7 bases from V and 1 base from J, with 7 bases between. In DNA, the CDR3 is TGTGCCAGCACCACGCAGAACACTGAAGCTTTCTTT. This translates into CASTTQNTEAFF.

The chain employs TRBV20-1 and TRBJ2-7; D not certain. The V gene's germline CDR1 is DFQATT and CDR2 SNEGSKA (reference sequence). V was cut by 6 bases and J by 5 bases, with 11 bases left in between. The CDR3 totals 11 residues. This CDR3 reads CSASRTNEQYF. The CDR3 DNA is TGCAGTGCGAGTAGGACCAACGAGCAGTACTTC.

V usage is TRBV2 and J usage is TRBJ1-4; D uncertain. This CDR3 is 13 amino acids long. The V end lost 7 bases, the J end lost 4 bases, and 10 bases lay between the germline ends. CDR1 and CDR2 from the germline V gene are SNHLY and FYNNEI. CDR3 DNA: TGTGCCAGCAAGGCAACCGTTAATGAAAAACTGTTTTTT. Its protein product is CASKATVNEKLFF.

The V call is TRBV20-1, the J call TRBJ2-7; weak D call: TRBD2 (9 bases). CDR1 and CDR2 from the germline V gene are DFQATT and SNEGSKA (reference sequence). This CDR3 contains 13 residues. CDR3 residues: CSIGLAGQDEQYF. CDR3 DNA sequence: TGCAGCATAGGGCTAGCGGGACAGGACGAGCAGTACTTC.

CDR3 nucleotide sequence: TGTGCCAGCAGCTTATTTCCGGACCGATACGAAAAACTGTTTTTT. It encodes CASSLFPDRYEKLFF. This sequence joins TRBV7-9 and TRBJ1-4; no definite D call. In germline, CDR1 is SEHNR, CDR2 FQNEAQ (reference sequence). Trimming cost V 2 bases and J 8 bases, with 15 bases left between them. The CDR3 is 15 amino acids.

The rearrangement uses TRBV28 and TRBJ2-2; a possible D gene is TRBD2 (5 bases). V shed 6 bases and J shed 7 bases, with 9 bases lying between them. Germline CDR1 and CDR2: MDHEN and SYDVKM. The CDR3 runs 12 residues. The CDR3 bases are TGTGCCAGCAGGGCCGAGGGCGGGGAGCTGTTTTTT. It yields the protein CASRAEGGELFF.

This chain joins TRBV20-1 and TRBJ2-7, with 8 bases aligning to TRBD1. The CDR3 length is 14 residues. With V trimmed by 2 bases and J by 4 bases, 7 bases remained unmatched. CDR1 DFQATT and CDR2 SNEGSKA come from the germline V gene (reference sequence). The CDR3 loop reads CSARSAGGGYEQYF. As DNA, the CDR3 is TGCAGTGCTAGATCCGCAGGGGGCGGTTACGAGCAGTACTTC.

This chain joins TRBV5-4 and TRBJ2-3, with D tentatively TRBD1 (6 bases). This CDR3 has 17 residues. The V end was cut by 4 bases, the J end by 2 bases, with 20 bases between. CDR1 SGHNT and CDR2 YYREEE come from the germline V gene (reference sequence). The DNA for the CDR3 is TGTGCCAGCAGCCACAATCCCGCGACAGGCTCCACAGATACGCAGTATTTT. This gives the protein CASSHNPATGSTDTQYF.

The V gene is TRBV20-1, the J gene TRBJ2-1; TRBD2 agrees at 12 bases. V lost 0 bases, J lost 2 bases, and 2 bases stayed unmatched. CDR1 is DFQATT, CDR2 SNEGSKA, per germline (reference sequence). The CDR3 has 16 amino acids. The CDR3 DNA reads as TGCAGTGCTAGAGATCCTAGCGGGAGGGCCTACAATGAGCAGTTCTTC. Its protein is CSARDPSGRAYNEQFF.

In regard to this clonotype: The conserved phenylalanine or tryptophan normally closing the CDR3 is absent here, so this likely arose from a read error. The genes are TRBV6-1 and TRBJ1-1; D is uncertain. CDR1 MNHNS and CDR2 SASEGT come from the germline V gene. This CDR3 is built from 14 residues. With 5 bases removed from V and 0 bases from J, the gap between germline ends came to 10 bases. CDR3 in amino acids: CASSWGQLNTEAFL. The CDR3 coding sequence is TGTGCCAGCAGTTGGGGTCAGTTGAACACTGAAGCTTTCCTT.

This chain connects TRBV20-1 to TRBJ2-1; TRBD2 might be the D (5 bases). Trimming removed 1 base at V and 5 bases at J, with 15 bases between. CDR3 length: 15 residues. Germline-derived CDR1 and CDR2 are DFQATT and SNEGSKA (reference sequence). CDR3 protein: CSARVAQRKNNEQFF. For the CDR3, the DNA is TGCAGTGCTAGAGTAGCCCAGCGGAAGAACAATGAGCAGTTCTTC.

The count of this clonotype is one. This chain joins TRBV6-5 and TRBJ1-1; 7 bases are shared with TRBD1. Germline V gene sequence: CDR1 MNHEY, CDR2 SVGAGI. CDR3 length: 12 amino acids. The ends lost 5 bases at V and 11 bases at J; junction bases unmatched: 8. The CDR3 DNA reads as TGTGCCAGCAGTCGAGCCGGGACAGCTGCTTTCTTT. Translation gives CASSRAGTAAFF.

The table lists this clonotype with a count of one. The chain uses TRBV6-5 and TRBJ1-5; the D gene is possibly TRBD1 (6 bases). The germline CDR1 and CDR2 sequences are MNHEY and SVGAGI. The CDR3 covers 14 residues. Trimming took 2 bases from V and 4 from J, leaving 9 bases between them. CDR3 in amino acids: CASSYMGANQPQHF. CDR3 DNA sequence: TGTGCCAGCAGTTACATGGGGGCGAATCAGCCCCAGCATTTT.

The genes are TRBV10-3 and TRBJ2-6; perhaps TRBD1 as D (5 bases). From germline, CDR1 is ENHRY and CDR2 SYGVKD. The V end was cut by 2 bases, the J end by 0 bases, with 11 bases between. This CDR3 comprises 17 residues. CDR3 loop: CAISEQGRFSGANVLTF. For the CDR3, the DNA is TGTGCCATCAGTGAGCAGGGAAGATTCTCTGGGGCCAACGTCCTGACTTTC.

In this sample, this clonotype turned up once. This sequence joins TRBV3-1 and TRBJ2-6; 7 bases line up with TRBD2. Germline lookup yields CDR1 LGHDT and CDR2 YNNKEL (reference sequence). V trimming: 3 bases; J trimming: 2 bases; junction bases outside the gene matches: 4. The CDR3 extends over 16 amino acids. In DNA form, the CDR3 reads TGTGCCAGCAGCCAGGAGCTAGCGGCTGGGGCCAACGTCCTGACTTTC. This encodes CASSQELAAGANVLTF.

This clonotype was seen once. This chain connects TRBV28 to TRBJ2-3; perhaps TRBD2 as D (5 bases). The germline V gene has CDR1 MDHEN and CDR2 SYDVKM. The V gene lost 4 bases and the J gene lost 6 bases, with 14 bases spanning the gap. The CDR3 runs 14 residues. The CDR3 is CASSSRTVEDTQYF. In DNA form, the CDR3 reads TGTGCCAGCAGTTCCCGGACTGTTGAGGATACGCAGTATTTT.

This clonotype has just one count. The rearrangement links TRBV29-1 to TRBJ2-1; 7 bases agree with TRBD2. V was clipped by 2 bases and J by 3 bases; unmatched bases: 1. The germline V gene has CDR1 SQVTM and CDR2 ANQGSEA. The CDR3 totals 13 residues. Written as DNA, the CDR3 is TGCAGCGTTGAACTAGCGGACTACAATGAGCAGTTCTTC. It translates to CSVELADYNEQFF.

The chain employs TRBV20-1 and TRBJ2-3; D is uncertain. The CDR3 runs to 11 residues. The V end lost 6 bases, the J end lost 2 bases, and 6 bases lay between the germline ends. Germline V gene data show CDR1 as DFQATT and CDR2 as SNEGSKA (reference sequence). CDR3 amino acids: CSARPTDTQYF. CDR3 nucleotide sequence: TGCAGTGCCAGACCCACAGATACGCAGTATTTT.

The gene calls are TRBV7-3 and TRBJ1-1; D unclear. Germline V gives CDR1 SGHTA, CDR2 FQGTGA. Deletions cut 5 bases from V and 3 bases from J, with 10 bases between. This CDR3 has 13 residues. The CDR3 protein is CASSQRGYTEAFF. CDR3 DNA sequence: TGTGCCAGCAGCCAACGGGGATACACTGAAGCTTTCTTT.

The chain recombines TRBV6-5 with TRBJ2-2; the D is unclear. Trimming took 2 bases from V and 2 from J, leaving 6 bases between them. Germline CDR1 MNHEY, CDR2 SVGAGI. CDR3 length: 14 amino acids. The CDR3 loop reads CASSYRGNTGELFF. The CDR3 DNA reads TGTGCCAGCAGTTACCGCGGAAACACCGGGGAGCTGTTTTTT.

The chain has TRBV28 and TRBJ1-2; D is possibly TRBD1 (5 bases). Trimming shortened V by 4 bases and J by 2 bases, and 11 bases separated the two germline ends. The germline V gene encodes CDR1 MDHEN and CDR2 SYDVKM. This CDR3 is built from 14 residues. The CDR3 coding sequence is TGTGCCAGCAGTTCTCCGGGACGGAACTATGGCTACACCTTC. Translation gives CASSSPGRNYGYTF.

V is TRBV12-3 or TRBV12-4 and J is TRBJ1-1; possibly TRBD1 for D (5 bases). Trimming removed 5 bases from V and 3 bases from J, with 13 bases in between. The CDR3 has 14 amino acids. The DNA for the CDR3 is TGTGCCAGCAGTCCAGAGCAGACAGACACTGAAGCTTTCTTT. Protein: CASSPEQTDTEAFF.

CDR3 nucleotide sequence: TGTGCCAGCAGCCGCGGGCGGTACTACGAGCAGTACTTC. Translated, it gives CASSRGRYYEQYF. The chain links TRBV3-1 to TRBJ2-7; D perhaps matches TRBD2 (5 bases). This CDR3 has 13 amino acids. Germline V lookup: CDR1 LGHDT, CDR2 YNNKEL (reference sequence). V was pared by 4 bases and J by 3 bases, with 10 bases between.

The chain has TRBV3-1 and TRBJ1-2; 8 positions agree with TRBD1. CDR1 and CDR2 (germline): LGHDT, YNNKEL (reference sequence). V shed 4 bases and J 9 bases; nucleotides not matched to a gene: 10. This CDR3 has 14 residues. The CDR3 nucleotides read TGTGCCAGCAGCCTTAGGGGGACAGGTCTGAGCTACACCTTC. Its translation: CASSLRGTGLSYTF. Complete variable domain (other parts from reference TRBV3-1 and TRBJ1-2): DTAVSQTPKYLVTQMGNDKSIKCEQNLGHDTMYWYKQDSKKFLKIMFSYNNKELIINETVPNRFSPKSPDKAHLNLHINSLELGDSAVYFCASSLRGTGLSYTFGSGTRLTVV.

The chain employs TRBV30 and TRBJ2-4; D is uncertain. Trimming took off 1 base at V and 1 base at J, with 8 bases between the two ends. The CDR3 has 14 amino acids. Germline V gives CDR1 GTSNPN, CDR2 SVGIG (reference sequence). The CDR3 sequence is CAWSGSSAKNIQYF. The DNA for the CDR3 is TGTGCCTGGAGTGGGAGTTCGGCCAAAAACATTCAGTACTTC.